This T cell receptor beta chain was captured in a study of CXCR3-negative and CXCR3-positive naive CD8 T cells. Study background: Per-library TRB read counts averaged about 1.5 +/- 0.3 million, adding up to about 140 million in total. General study results and limits: Whereas both naive subsets had comparably high diversity, memory CD8+ cells had much lower diversity. Partly lower CXCR3 expression followed cryopreservation, and most assays relied on fresh PBMCs. Naive subsets expressed similar surface CD5; TRB CDR3 features served to infer TCR strength.

CDR1 is MNHEY and CDR2 is SVGAGI in the germline V gene. The CDR3 is made up of 15 amino acids. To note about this clonotype: The antigen is not known.

UMI-labeled TRB cDNA libraries were prepared by 5' RACE. Reanalyzing the 5' RACE reads, TCRdb keeps one entry per CDR3 protein, without DNA. The sample table sets out about 43,000 distinct CDR3 sequences. This chain joins TRBV6-5 and TRBJ1-1; TCRdb indicates TRBD1, and absent DNA this call remains unverified. The sequence was collected from a human donor in good health. Some clones in this sample may be carry-over from other donors' samples. The sample was memory CD8+ T cells from blood. CDR3: CASSVLGPGNTEAFF.